These T cell receptor beta chains were read from a single sample in a study of OX40 agonist ivuxolimab in advanced cancers. The table came from immunoSEQ multiplex PCR; TCRdb's copy has only in-frame clones and leaves some out. The sample has more than 45,000 clones, less than 85% seen once; the top ten hold about 3.5%. Sequenced material: CD4+ or CD8+ T cells sorted from blood, taken in a trial of the OX40 agonist ivuxolimab. The receptors come from an adult with an advanced solid tumor such as melanoma, head and neck, liver or kidney cancer. Both conserved end residues are part of each CDR3. D genes are given only for firm matches. Clone size is given for some rows only: seen once, a few or many times, or a class if the clone is expanded.

TRBJ2-2,TRBD2,.,TRBV6-5,TGTGCCAGCAGTTACTCGGGCGGGGGGAACACCGGGGAGCTGTTTTTT,CASSYSGGGNTGELFF
TRBJ1-1,.,.,TRBV27,TGTGCCAGCAGTTTAGGGTCGGGGCTGAACACTGAAGCTTTCTTT,CASSLGSGLNTEAFF
TRBJ1-5,.,.,TRBV28,TGTGCCAGCAGTTTAACGCGGAGTCAGCCCCAGCATTTT,CASSLTRSQPQHF
TRBJ1-6,.,few,TRBV7-9,TGTGCCAGCGGACTTGGGTCACCCCTCCACTTT,CASGLGSPLHF
TRBJ1-4,.,.,TRBV15,TGTGCCACCAGCAGGGGGGGGATTGCAACTAATGAAAAACTGTTTTTT,CATSRGGIATNEKLFF
TRBJ2-1,.,.,TRBV29-1,TGCAGCGTCAGTGTAGGGTCGTCCTACAATGAGCAGTTCTTC,CSVSVGSSYNEQFF
TRBJ2-3,TRBD2,.,TRBV30,TGTGCCTGGAGTGCGCTAGCGGGAGGGGCAGATACGCAGTATTTT,CAWSALAGGADTQYF
TRBJ2-6,.,.,TRBV19,TGTGCCAGTAGGGACGGATTATTTGGGGCCAACGTCCTGACTTTC,CASRDGLFGANVLTF
TRBJ2-3,TRBD2,.,TRBV7-9,TGTGCCAGCAGCTCAACACTAGCGGGAACCGTCACAGATACGCAGTATTTT,CASSSTLAGTVTDTQYF
TRBJ2-1,.,.,TRBV7-2,TGTGCCAGTACGGGGGCAGCGACGAGCTCCTACAATGAGCAGTTCTTC,CASTGAATSSYNEQFF
TRBJ1-3,TRBD1,.,TRBV18,TGTGCCAGCTCACCATCCAAGGGGGCGGAAGGAAACACCATATATTTT,CASSPSKGAEGNTIYF
TRBJ2-7,.,.,TRBV27,TGTGCCAGCAGGTCAATGGGATACGAGCAGTACTTC,CASRSMGYEQYF
TRBJ2-7,.,.,TRBV30,TGTGCCTGGAGTCTCCAGGGGGGCGAGCAGTACTTC,CAWSLQGGEQYF
TRBJ1-5,.,.,TRBV6-5,TGTGCCAGCAGTTACTCGAGTCAGCCCCAGCATTTT,CASSYSSQPQHF
TRBJ2-1,TRBD2,few,TRBV7-3,TGTGCCAGCAGCTTAACGAGTGGCGGGAGGTTGAATGAGCAGTTCTTC,CASSLTSGGRLNEQFF